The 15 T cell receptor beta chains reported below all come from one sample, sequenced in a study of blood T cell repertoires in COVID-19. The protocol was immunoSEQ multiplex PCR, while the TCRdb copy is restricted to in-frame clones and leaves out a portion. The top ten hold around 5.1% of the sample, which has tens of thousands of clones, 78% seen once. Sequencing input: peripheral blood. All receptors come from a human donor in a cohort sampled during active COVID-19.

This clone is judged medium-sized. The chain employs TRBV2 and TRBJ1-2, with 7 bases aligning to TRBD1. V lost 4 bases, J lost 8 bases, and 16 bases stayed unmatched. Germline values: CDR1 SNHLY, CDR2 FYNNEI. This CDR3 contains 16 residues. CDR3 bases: TGTGCCAGCAGTGTAGAGATTCAGGGGGAATCACACGGCTACACCTTC. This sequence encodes CASSVEIQGESHGYTF.

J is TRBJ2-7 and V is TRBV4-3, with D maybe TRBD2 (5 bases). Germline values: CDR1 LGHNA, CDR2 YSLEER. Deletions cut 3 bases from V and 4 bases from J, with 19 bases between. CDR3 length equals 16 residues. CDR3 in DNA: TGCGCCAGCAGCCAGGCCTTCGGGATAACAGCTTACGAGCAGTACTTC. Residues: CASSQAFGITAYEQYF.

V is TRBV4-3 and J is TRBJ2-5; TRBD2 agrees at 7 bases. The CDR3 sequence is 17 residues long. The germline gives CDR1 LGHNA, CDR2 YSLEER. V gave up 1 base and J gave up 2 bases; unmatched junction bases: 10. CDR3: CASSQGAGRGVQETQYF. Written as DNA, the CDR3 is TGCGCCAGCAGCCAAGGAGCGGGCCGGGGGGTTCAAGAGACCCAGTACTTC.

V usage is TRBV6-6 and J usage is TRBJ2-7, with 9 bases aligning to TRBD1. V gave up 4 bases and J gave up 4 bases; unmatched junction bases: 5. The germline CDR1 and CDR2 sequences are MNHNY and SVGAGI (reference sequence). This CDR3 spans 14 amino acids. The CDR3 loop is CASSSQGAVYEQYF. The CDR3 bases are TGTGCCAGCAGTTCACAGGGGGCAGTGTACGAGCAGTACTTC.

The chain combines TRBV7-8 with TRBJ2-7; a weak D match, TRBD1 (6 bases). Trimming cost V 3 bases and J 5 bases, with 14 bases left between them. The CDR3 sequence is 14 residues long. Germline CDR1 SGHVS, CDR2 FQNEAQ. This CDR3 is CASSLRQAGDEQYF. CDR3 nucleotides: TGTGCCAGCAGCTTGAGACAGGCGGGTGACGAGCAGTACTTC.

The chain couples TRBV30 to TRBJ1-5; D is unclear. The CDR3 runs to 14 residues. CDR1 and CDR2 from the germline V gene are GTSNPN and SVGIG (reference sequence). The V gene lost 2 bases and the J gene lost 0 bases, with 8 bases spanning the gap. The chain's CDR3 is CAWSRGISNQPQHF. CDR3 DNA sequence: TGTGCCTGGAGTAGAGGAATTAGCAATCAGCCCCAGCATTTT.

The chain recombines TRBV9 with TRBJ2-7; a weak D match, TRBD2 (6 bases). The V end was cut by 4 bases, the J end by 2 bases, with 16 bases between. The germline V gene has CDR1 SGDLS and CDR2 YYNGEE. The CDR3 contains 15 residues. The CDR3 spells CASSPGLGGAYEQYF. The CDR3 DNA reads TGTGCCAGCAGCCCTGGCTTGGGGGGAGCCTACGAGCAGTACTTC.

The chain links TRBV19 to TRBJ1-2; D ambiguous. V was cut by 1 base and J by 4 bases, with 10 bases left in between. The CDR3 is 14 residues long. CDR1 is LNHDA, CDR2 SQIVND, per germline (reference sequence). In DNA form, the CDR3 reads TGTGCCAGTAGTATAGGAGTGAGAGTCTATGGCTACACCTTC. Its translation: CASSIGVRVYGYTF.

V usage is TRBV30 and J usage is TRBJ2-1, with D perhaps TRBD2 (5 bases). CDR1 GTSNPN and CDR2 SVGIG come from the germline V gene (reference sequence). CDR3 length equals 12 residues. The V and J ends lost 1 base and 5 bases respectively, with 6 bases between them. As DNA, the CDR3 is TGTGCCTGGAGTGCGGGAAACAATGAGCAGTTCTTC. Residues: CAWSAGNNEQFF.

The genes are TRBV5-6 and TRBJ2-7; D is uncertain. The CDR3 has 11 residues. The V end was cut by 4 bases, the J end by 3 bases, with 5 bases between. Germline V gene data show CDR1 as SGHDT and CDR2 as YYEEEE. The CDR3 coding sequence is TGTGCCAGCAGCAGCCACTACGAGCAGTACTTC. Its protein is CASSSHYEQYF.

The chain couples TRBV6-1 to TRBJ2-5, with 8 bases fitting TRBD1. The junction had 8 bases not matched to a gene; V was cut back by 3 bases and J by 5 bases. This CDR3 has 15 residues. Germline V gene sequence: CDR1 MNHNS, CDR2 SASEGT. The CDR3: CASSDPAGQGETQYF. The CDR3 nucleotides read TGTGCCAGCAGTGACCCGGCCGGACAGGGTGAGACCCAGTACTTC.

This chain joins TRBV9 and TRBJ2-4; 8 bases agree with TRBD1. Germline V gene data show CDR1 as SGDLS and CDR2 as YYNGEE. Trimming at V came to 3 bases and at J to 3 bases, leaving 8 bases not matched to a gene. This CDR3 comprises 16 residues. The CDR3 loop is CASSGLDRVGKNIQYF. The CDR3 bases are TGTGCCAGCAGCGGCCTGGACAGGGTAGGCAAAAACATTCAGTACTTC.

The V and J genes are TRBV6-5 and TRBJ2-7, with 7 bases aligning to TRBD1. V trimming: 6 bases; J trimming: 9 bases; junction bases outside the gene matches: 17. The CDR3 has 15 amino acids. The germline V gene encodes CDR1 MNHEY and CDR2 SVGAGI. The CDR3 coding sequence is TGTGCCAGCAGGCCAGGGGGACCGGCACAGATGGGGCAGTACTTC. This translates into CASRPGGPAQMGQYF.

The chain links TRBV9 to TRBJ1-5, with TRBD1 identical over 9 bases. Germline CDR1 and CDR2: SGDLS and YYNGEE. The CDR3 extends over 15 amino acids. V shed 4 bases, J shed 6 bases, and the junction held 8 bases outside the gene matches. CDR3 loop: CASSMGTGIGQPQHF. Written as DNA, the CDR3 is TGTGCCAGCAGCATGGGGACAGGGATCGGTCAGCCCCAGCATTTT.

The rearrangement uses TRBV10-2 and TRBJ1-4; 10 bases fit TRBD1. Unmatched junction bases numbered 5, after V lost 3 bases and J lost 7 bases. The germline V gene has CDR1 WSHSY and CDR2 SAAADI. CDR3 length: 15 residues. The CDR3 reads CASSDPRDRGEKLFF. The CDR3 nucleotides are TGCGCCAGCAGTGATCCCCGGGACAGGGGTGAAAAACTGTTTTTT.